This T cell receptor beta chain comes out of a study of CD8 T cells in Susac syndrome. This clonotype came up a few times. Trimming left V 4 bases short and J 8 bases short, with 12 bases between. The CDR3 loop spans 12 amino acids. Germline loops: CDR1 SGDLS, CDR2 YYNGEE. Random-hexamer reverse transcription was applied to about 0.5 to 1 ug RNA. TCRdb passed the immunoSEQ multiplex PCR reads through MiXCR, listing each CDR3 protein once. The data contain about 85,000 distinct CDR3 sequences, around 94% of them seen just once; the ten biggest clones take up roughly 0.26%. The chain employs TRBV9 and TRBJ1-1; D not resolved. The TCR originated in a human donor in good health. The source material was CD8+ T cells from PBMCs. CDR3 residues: CASSLGGAEAFF. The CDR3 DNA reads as TGTGCCAGCAGCTTAGGTGGTGCAGAAGCTTTCTTT.